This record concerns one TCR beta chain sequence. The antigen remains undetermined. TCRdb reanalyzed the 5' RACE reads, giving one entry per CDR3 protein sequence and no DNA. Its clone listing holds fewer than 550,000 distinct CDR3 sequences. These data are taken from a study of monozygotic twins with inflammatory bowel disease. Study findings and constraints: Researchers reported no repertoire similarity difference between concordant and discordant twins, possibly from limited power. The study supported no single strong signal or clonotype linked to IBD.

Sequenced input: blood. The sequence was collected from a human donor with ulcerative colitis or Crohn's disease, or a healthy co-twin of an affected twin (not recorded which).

The CDR3 spells CASSIGGGGTEAFF. The chain links TRBV19 to TRBJ1-1. The CDR3 consists of 14 residues. Germline V gene sequence: CDR1 LNHDA, CDR2 SQIVND (reference sequence).